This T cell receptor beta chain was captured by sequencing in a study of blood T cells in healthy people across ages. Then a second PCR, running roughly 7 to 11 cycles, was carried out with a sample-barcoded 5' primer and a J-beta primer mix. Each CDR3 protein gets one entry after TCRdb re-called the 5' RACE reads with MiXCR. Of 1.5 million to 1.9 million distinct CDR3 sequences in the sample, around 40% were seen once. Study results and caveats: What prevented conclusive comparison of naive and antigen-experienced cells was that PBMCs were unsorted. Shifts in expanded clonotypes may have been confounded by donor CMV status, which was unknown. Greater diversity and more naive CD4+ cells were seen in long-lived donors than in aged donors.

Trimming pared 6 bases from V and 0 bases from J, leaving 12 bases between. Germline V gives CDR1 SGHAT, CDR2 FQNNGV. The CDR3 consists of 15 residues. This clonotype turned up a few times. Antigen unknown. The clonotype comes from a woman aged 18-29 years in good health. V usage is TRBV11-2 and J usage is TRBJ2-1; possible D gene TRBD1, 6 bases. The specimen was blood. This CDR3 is CASRLQGSSYNEQFF. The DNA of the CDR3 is TGTGCCAGCAGACTTCAGGGGAGCTCCTACAATGAGCAGTTCTTC.